One T cell receptor beta chain is described in this entry. The sample is drawn from a study of shared clonotypes between healthy human individuals. Study-level information: The study used three CD4 naive, three CD4 memory, two CD8 naive and one CD8 memory plate per donor.

Trimming cost V 6 bases and J 0 bases; bases outside gene matches: 5. CDR1 is SGHAT, CDR2 FQNNGV, per germline. The length of the CDR3 is 15 residues. The protocol was immunoSEQ multiplex PCR, while the TCRdb copy is restricted to in-frame clones and leaves out a portion. The table includes roughly 2.6 million clones, approximately 90% detected once. The receptor comes from a man aged 18-30 years in good health. This rearrangement joins TRBV11-2 to TRBJ2-3; 8 bases align to TRBD1. The sequencing input was naive CD4+ T cells sorted from blood. The subset here: CD45RA+ positively selected. The CDR3 nucleotides are TGTGCCAGCAGGGGACAGGTTAGGAGCACAGATACGCAGTATTTT. It encodes CASRGQVRSTDTQYF.